Listed below are T cell receptor beta chains from one sample, sequenced in a study of a mutant IDH1 vaccine in newly diagnosed glioma. Only in-frame clones appear in the TCRdb table, and some are missing; sequencing was by immunoSEQ multiplex PCR. The profile covers approximately 61,000 clones, with roughly 79% appearing a single time and under 7% taken by the ten largest. No antigen has been identified for these receptors. The sequenced sample was PBMCs, obtained from a glioma patient whose treatment included an IDH1 peptide vaccine. The receptors were gathered from a man in his forties with glioma. CDR3s include the opening cysteine and the closing phenylalanine or tryptophan. D genes are given only for firm matches. The size entry is marked missing in some rows and otherwise reads once, few, many or a size class.

clone_size d_call j_call v_call cdr3_nt cdr3_aa
- - TRBJ1-2 TRBV5-6 TGTGCCAGCAGCCGCGGTTCGTCGGAAACCCTGGGTGGCTACACCTTC CASSRGSSETLGGYTF
- - TRBJ2-1 TRBV28 TGTGCCAGCAGTTCCTTCAAGGACACGAATCCCTACAATGAGCAGTTCTTC CASSSFKDTNPYNEQFF
- - TRBJ2-1 TRBV5-1 TGCGCCAGCAGCTTAAACAGGCCAGATCAGAGGAACAATGAGCAGTTCTTC CASSLNRPDQRNNEQFF
- - TRBJ2-4 TRBV4-3 TGCGCCAGCAGCCAAGGGAGGACGGATAGCATTCAGTACTTC CASSQGRTDSIQYF
- TRBD2 TRBJ2-5 TRBV30 TGTGCCTGGAGGACGGGACTAGCGGGGGCTAAAGAGACCCAGTACTTC CAWRTGLAGAKETQYF
- TRBD1 TRBJ2-2 TRBV19 TGTGCCAGTAGTATAGAACCAGGACAGGGGGCTACCGGGGAGCTGTTTTTT CASSIEPGQGATGELFF
- TRBD2 TRBJ2-1 TRBV7-6 TGTGCCAGCAGCTTAGACGGGGGGTCATACAATGAGCAGTTCTTC CASSLDGGSYNEQFF
- - TRBJ2-5 TRBV5-1 TGCGCCAGCAGCTTGGGAGCGGACCAAGAGACCCAGTACTTC CASSLGADQETQYF
- - TRBJ2-2 TRBV6-1 TGTGCCGTTCGGGAAAATGGCGGGGAGCTGTTTTTT CAVRENGGELFF
- - TRBJ1-6 TRBV5-1 TGCGCCAGCAGCTTGGGAGAGGTCGTTTCACCCCTCCACTTT CASSLGEVVSPLHF
- - TRBJ2-6 TRBV7-3 TGTGCCAGCAGCTCAGGGCTAGGGGCCAACGTCCTGACTTTC CASSSGLGANVLTF
- - TRBJ2-1 TRBV18 TGTGCCAGCTCACTCGGGACACCGATAACCTACAATGAGCAGTTCTTC CASSLGTPITYNEQFF
few - TRBJ1-1 TRBV27 TGTGCCAGCGGTCGGGGTGCGGACACTGAAGCTTTCTTT CASGRGADTEAFF
- - TRBJ2-3 TRBV7-9 TGTGCCAGCAGCTTAAGCGGAACCACAGATACGCAGTATTTT CASSLSGTTDTQYF
- - TRBJ2-1 TRBV6-5 TGTGCCAGCTATGGTTTCTCCTACAATGAGCAGTTCTTC CASYGFSYNEQFF
- - TRBJ2-7 TRBV2 TGTGCCAGCAGTGAAGCGCTTGGGCGCGAGCAGTACTTC CASSEALGREQYF
- TRBD2 TRBJ2-1 TRBV4-3 TGCGCCAGCAGCCCCGGACTAGCGGGAGGTCCGCCTGAGCAGTTCTTC CASSPGLAGGPPEQFF
- - TRBJ2-1 TRBV11-3 TGTGCCAGCAGCTTAGTGTCCAATGAGCAGTTCTTC CASSLVSNEQFF
- - TRBJ2-7 TRBV5-4 TGTGCCAGCAGCTTGGACTCCACCTACGAGCAGTACTTC CASSLDSTYEQYF
- TRBD1 TRBJ1-1 TRBV18 TGTGCCAGCTCACCACCATCAATCAGACAGGGGTTTGAAGCTTTCTTT CASSPPSIRQGFEAFF
- - TRBJ2-1 TRBV5-1 TGCGCCAGCAGCTTGTCGGCAGAACAGTTCTTC CASSLSAEQFF
once - TRBJ2-7 TRBV9 TGTGCCAGCAGCGCGGACCCTAGGTACGAGCAGTACTTC CASSADPRYEQYF
- TRBD1 TRBJ2-1 TRBV9 TGTGCCAGCAGAAGGACAGGAGGCAATGAGCAGTTCTTC CASRRTGGNEQFF
- - TRBJ1-4 TRBV10-3 TGTGCCATCAGTGCCGGGGTAGGTGAAAAACTGTTTTTT CAISAGVGEKLFF
- TRBD2 TRBJ2-7 TRBV7-2 TGTGCCAGCAGCTTGGGACTAGCGGGTTACGAGCAGTACTTC CASSLGLAGYEQYF
- TRBD1 TRBJ1-2 TRBV9 TGTGCCAGCAGCGACGACAGGGTTGGCTACACCTTC CASSDDRVGYTF
- - TRBJ1-1 TRBV6-6 TGTGCCAGCAGTTACTCGATCAGGAACACTGAAGCTTTCTTT CASSYSIRNTEAFF
once TRBD2 TRBJ2-3 TRBV19 TGTGCCAGTAGCCTACTAGCGGCAAGCACAGATACGCAGTATTTT CASSLLAASTDTQYF
few - TRBJ1-1 TRBV6-4 TGTGCCAGGTCCAGTCGGAGAGGTTACACTGAAGCTTTCTTT CARSSRRGYTEAFF
- TRBD1 TRBJ2-7 TRBV11-2 TGTGCCAGCAGCTACCGGGACAGCACCTACGAGCAGTACTTC CASSYRDSTYEQYF
- - TRBJ2-1 TRBV19 TGTGCCAGTAGTATCCGAGAGGGACCTAGCAATGAGCAGTTCTTC CASSIREGPSNEQFF
many - TRBJ1-1 TRBV10-3 TGTGCCGCCAGTACCGGGACATTCACATCGGGCTCTGAAGCTTTCTTT CAASTGTFTSGSEAFF
- TRBD1 TRBJ1-2 TRBV14 TGTGCCAGCAGCCAAGCGCAGGGGGCGGGTGGCTACACCTTC CASSQAQGAGGYTF
once - TRBJ1-2 TRBV19 TGTGCCAGTAGTCCTAGACAGTTTAACTATGGCTACACCTTC CASSPRQFNYGYTF
- - TRBJ2-7 TRBV4-1 TGCGCCAGCAGCCAAGATACCGGGCCCGGTAGGGGGTTTTACTACGAGCAGTACTTC CASSQDTGPGRGFYYEQYF
- - TRBJ1-4 TRBV7-9 TGTGCCAGCAGCCGTCACACTACAACTAATGAAAAACTGTTTTTT CASSRHTTTNEKLFF